This TCR beta chain was documented in a study of T cells after yellow fever vaccination. Overall study findings and caveats: In post-booster samples, most primary-vaccination clones reappeared (around 95% CD4, nearly 90% CD8).

This clonotype was seen repeatedly, ten times or more. The antigen is undetermined. Researchers made TCR cDNA using 5'RACE template switching, and this step added a universal primer site and UMIs. MiXCR, run by TCRdb on the 5' RACE reads, gives a single entry per CDR3 protein. In the table there are 400,000 to 650,000 distinct CDR3 sequences, just over 20% of which are singletons. Trimming cost V 4 bases and J 5 bases; bases outside gene matches: 6. Germline loops: CDR1 DFQATT, CDR2 SNEGSKA (reference sequence). This CDR3 spans 13 amino acids. Sequenced here: PBMCs, sampled around 3 weeks after the first yellow fever vaccination. This sequence originates from a man younger than 35 who received the YFV17D yellow fever vaccine. The chain is built from TRBV20-1 and TRBJ1-1; 8 bases line up with TRBD1. DNA of the CDR3: TGCAGTGCTACCCAGGGGGCAGAAACTGAAGCTTTCTTT. It specifies CSATQGAETEAFF.